These 21 T cell receptor beta chains were sequenced from one sample in a study of T cells in localized non-small cell lung cancer. Repertoires were generated with immunoSEQ multiplex PCR, while TCRdb's copy carries only in-frame clones and drops some. The sample lists around 31,000 clones, roughly nine tenths occurring once. This specimen consisted of peripheral blood, obtained before any cancer treatment. The receptors derive from a woman aged 40-69 years with stage I lung adenocarcinoma.

To note about this clone: This same CDR3 is encoded by further DNA sequences in the sample. The J gene is TRBJ2-7, the V gene TRBV30; D ambiguous. The CDR3 runs 13 residues. The germline V gene has CDR1 GTSNPN and CDR2 SVGIG (reference sequence). V shed 0 bases and J shed 1 base, with 7 bases lying between them. For the CDR3, the DNA is TGTGCCTGGAGTGTTGGGGTTTCCTACGAGCAGTACTTC. This translates into CAWSVGVSYEQYF. Based on the CDR3 plus reference TRBV30 and TRBJ2-7, the full variable domain is SQTIHQWPATLVQPVGSPLSLECTVEGTSNPNLYWYRQAAGRGLQLLFYSVGIGQISSEVPQNLSASRPQDRQFILSSKKLLLSDSGFYLCAWSVGVSYEQYFGPGTRLTVT.

This chain connects TRBV19 to TRBJ2-1; D possibly corresponds to TRBD2 (5 bases). V lost 6 bases, J lost 1 base, and 22 bases lay in between. Per germline, CDR1 LNHDA and CDR2 SQIVND (reference sequence). This CDR3 has 18 amino acids. CDR3 DNA sequence: TGTGCCAGTAGCCCCGATGAGGCGAGGAGGAGGTCCTACAATGAGCAGTTCTTC. Its protein product is CASSPDEARRRSYNEQFF.

There are a few counts of this clone. The CDR3 coding sequence is TGCGCCAGCAGCTCCAGGGATGGTGGGGCCAACGTCCTGACTTTC. Its translation: CASSSRDGGANVLTF. This chain uses TRBV5-1 with TRBJ2-6; possible D gene TRBD1, 5 bases. Germline CDR1 SGHRS, CDR2 YFSETQ. Between the trimmed V and J ends, which lost 3 bases and 3 bases, there was a span of 10 bases. CDR3 length: 15 amino acids.

This clone has just one count. The CDR3 sequence: CASSVGGQGGMLETQYF. The CDR3 DNA is TGTGCCAGCAGCGTAGGGGGACAGGGGGGAATGTTGGAGACCCAGTACTTC. This chain joins TRBV9 and TRBJ2-5; 11 bases agree with TRBD1. The germline gives CDR1 SGDLS, CDR2 YYNGEE. CDR3 length equals 17 residues. V lost 0 bases to trimming and J lost 5 bases; unmatched junction nucleotides: 9.

V is TRBV5-1 and J is TRBJ2-2; 7 nucleotides line up with TRBD2. This CDR3 has 13 residues. Germline CDR1 is SGHRS and CDR2 is YFSETQ. The trim removed 4 bases at V and 5 bases at J, leaving 2 bases unmatched. CDR3 region: CASSEAGTGELFF. CDR3 nucleotide sequence: TGCGCCAGCAGCGAAGCGGGGACCGGGGAGCTGTTTTTT.

The J gene is TRBJ2-1, the V gene TRBV7-2; 8 positions match TRBD2. V was pared by 2 bases and J by 5 bases, with 5 bases of the junction left unmatched. CDR1 SGHTA and CDR2 FQGNSA come from the germline V gene. This CDR3 is 15 amino acids long. The CDR3 nucleotides read TGTGCCAGCAGCTTACAACTAGCGGTAAACAATGAGCAGTTCTTC. Protein: CASSLQLAVNNEQFF.

The chain joins TRBV25-1 to TRBJ1-5; no clear D. The germline V and J ends were trimmed by 6 bases and 1 base, with 10 bases remaining between them. The CDR3 totals 14 residues. Germline assignment: CDR1 MGHDK and CDR2 SYGVNS. The CDR3 region has the DNA TGTGCCAGCAGCCCGAGTAGAAGCAATCAGCCCCAGCATTTT. As protein: CASSPSRSNQPQHF.

The chain links TRBV29-1 to TRBJ2-7; D unclear. The CDR3 is 13 amino acids. Germline lookup yields CDR1 SQVTM and CDR2 ANQGSEA. V was clipped by 4 bases and J by 2 bases, with 12 bases between them. The CDR3 region has the DNA TGCAGCGTTGGGCCCAAGACCACCTACGAGCAGTACTTC. Its translation: CSVGPKTTYEQYF.

This clone was recorded only once. This chain links TRBV21-1 with TRBJ2-7; the D call TRBD1 from the table was never checked on the DNA. TRBV21-1 is labeled a pseudogene. The CDR3 contains 16 residues. CDR3 nucleotide sequence: TGTGCCAGCAGCCAAAGTGAACAGGGGATTTTCTGCGAGCAGTACTTC. This sequence encodes CASSQSEQGIFCEQYF.

The genes are TRBV7-6 and TRBJ1-6; weak D call: TRBD1 (6 bases). The V end was cut by 4 bases, the J end by 6 bases, with 16 bases between. The germline V gene encodes CDR1 SGHVS and CDR2 FNYEAQ. CDR3 length: 16 amino acids. The CDR3 DNA is TGTGCCAGCAGCTCTGTTAAGGGGGACCCTAATTCACCCCTCCACTTT. Translating it yields CASSSVKGDPNSPLHF. Together with reference TRBV7-6 and TRBJ1-6, the CDR3 gives the full variable domain: GAGVSQSPRYKVTKRGQDVALRCDPISGHVSLYWYRQALGQGPEFLTYFNYEAQQDKSGLPNDRFSAERPEGSISTLTIQRTEQRDSAMYRCASSSVKGDPNSPLHFGNGTRLTVT.

This clone turned up a few times. The chain couples TRBV11-2 to TRBJ2-2, with D perhaps TRBD2 (6 bases). Trimming took off 5 bases at V and 1 base at J, with 11 bases between the two ends. This CDR3 spans 15 amino acids. Germline CDR1 is SGHAT and CDR2 is FQNNGV. The CDR3 bases are TGTGCCAGCAGCCCCTGGCGGGGGAACACCGGGGAGCTGTTTTTT. Protein product: CASSPWRGNTGELFF.

This chain joins TRBV27 and TRBJ1-5, with a possible D match to TRBD1 (5 bases). Germline assignment: CDR1 MNHEY and CDR2 SMNVEV (reference sequence). V lost 3 bases and J lost 5, with 17 bases in between. This CDR3 is 16 amino acids long. Here the CDR3 reads CASSFNRPVSDQPQHF. As DNA, the CDR3 is TGTGCCAGCAGTTTTAACAGGCCAGTATCGGATCAGCCCCAGCATTTT.

The chain has TRBV5-8 and TRBJ2-5; D is unresolved. Germline CDR1 and CDR2: SGHTS and YDEGEE. This CDR3 has 15 residues. V lost 1 base, J lost 1 base, and 11 bases lay in between. CDR3 residues: CASSLNAELQETQYF. In DNA, the CDR3 is TGTGCCAGCAGCTTGAATGCTGAGCTCCAAGAGACCCAGTACTTC.

This clone was seen a single time. The CDR3 loop reads CASSDFGRANTEAFF. CDR3 bases: TGTGCCAGCAGTGATTTTGGGAGGGCGAACACTGAAGCTTTCTTT. The rearrangement uses TRBV6-1 and TRBJ1-1; D is ambiguous. The CDR3 runs to 15 residues. The germline V gene encodes CDR1 MNHNS and CDR2 SASEGT. Trimming stripped 3 bases from V and 1 base from J, with 12 bases between.

The chain links TRBV2 to TRBJ2-6; no clear D. CDR1 is SNHLY and CDR2 is FYNNEI in the germline V gene. This CDR3 is built from 16 residues. V was pared by 1 base and J by 3 bases, with 10 bases between. DNA for the CDR3: TGTGCCAGCAGTGAAGGATTGGGCTATGGGGCCAACGTCCTGACTTTC. Amino acids: CASSEGLGYGANVLTF.

The CDR3 sequence is CASSLALIETRGTEAFF. The DNA for the CDR3 is TGTGCCAGCAGCTTAGCCCTTATTGAGACCCGTGGCACTGAAGCTTTCTTT. This chain uses TRBV7-9 with TRBJ1-1, with D uncertain. Germline-derived CDR1 and CDR2 are SEHNR and FQNEAQ (reference sequence). This CDR3 region has 17 residues. V shed 0 bases and J shed 4 bases, with 18 bases lying between them.

V usage is TRBV7-2 and J usage is TRBJ1-2, with 8 bases matching TRBD1. CDR3 length: 13 amino acids. V lost 2 bases to trimming and J lost 6 bases; unmatched junction nucleotides: 2. Germline CDR1 and CDR2: SGHTA and FQGNSA. CDR3 region: CASSLRTGNGYTF. CDR3 nucleotide sequence: TGTGCCAGCAGCTTAAGGACAGGGAATGGCTACACCTTC.

This clone was detected only once. V is TRBV6-8 and J is TRBJ2-5, with D possibly matching TRBD1 (6 bases). V shed 11 bases and J shed 1 base, with 14 bases lying between them. Per germline, CDR1 MNHGY and CDR2 SAAAGT. The CDR3 is 13 amino acids. The CDR3 is CAVGGRPQETQYF. The CDR3 nucleotides are TGTGCCGTAGGGGGTCGGCCCCAAGAGACCCAGTACTTC.

The V call is TRBV7-9, the J call TRBJ2-3; D ambiguous. Looked up from germline, CDR1 is SEHNR and CDR2 is FQNEAQ (reference sequence). Trimming took off 5 bases at V and 6 bases at J, with 6 bases between the two ends. The CDR3 spans 11 residues. CDR3 protein: CASSPQDTQYF. In DNA form, the CDR3 reads TGTGCCAGCAGCCCCCAGGATACGCAGTATTTT. The full variable domain, completed using reference TRBV7-9 and TRBJ2-3, is DTGVSQNPRHKITKRGQNVTFRCDPISEHNRLYWYRQTLGQGPEFLTYFQNEAQLEKSRLLSDRFSAERPKGSFSTLEIQRTEQGDSAMYLCASSPQDTQYFGPGTRLTVL.

V is TRBV11-3 and J is TRBJ2-3, with 9 bases aligning to TRBD1. Germline lookup yields CDR1 SGHNT and CDR2 YENEEA. The V segment lost 4 bases and the J segment 11 bases; nucleotides outside the gene matches: 4. This CDR3 comprises 12 residues. The CDR3 coding sequence is TGTGCCAGCAGCTCCCGGGACAGGGTGCAGTATTTT. Protein product: CASSSRDRVQYF.

The chain is built from TRBV7-2 and TRBJ2-7; unclear D gene. Trimming pared 1 base from V and 3 bases from J, leaving 10 bases between. This CDR3 spans 14 amino acids. Germline CDR1 is SGHTA and CDR2 is FQGNSA. The CDR3 region is CASSLDGGFYEQYF. CDR3 in DNA: TGTGCCAGCAGCTTAGATGGTGGTTTCTACGAGCAGTACTTC.